This TCR beta chain was found in a study of blood T cell repertoires in COVID-19. Overall study: Acute and convalescent COVID-19 specimens originated in the United States, Italy and Spain.

In the original workflow: Estimation of nucleated cell counts relied on the amplification of reference gene primers. Profiled with immunoSEQ multiplex PCR; TCRdb holds only in-frame clones, not every one. V, J and clone size are taken as reported in that table, and D and trimming were inferred from the DNA itself. The data show nearly 350,000 clones, about 88% seen once. The CDR3 has 13 residues. The V segment lost 6 bases and the J segment 10 bases; nucleotides outside the gene matches: 11. The germline V gene has CDR1 SNHLY and CDR2 FYNNEI. The clonotype comes from a woman between 65 and 79 years old with COVID-19, enrolled during active disease. Material for sequencing was peripheral blood. This sequence joins TRBV2 and TRBJ1-2; 7 bases are a match to TRBD1. The CDR3 region is CASSPRDSLDYTF. CDR3 nucleotides: TGTGCCAGCAGCCCCAGGGACAGTCTAGACTACACCTTC.